The 32 T cell receptor beta chains listed next were all sequenced from one sample in a study of cytotoxic CD8 clonotypes in ibrutinib-treated CLL. Libraries were prepared by immunoSEQ multiplex PCR; TCRdb keeps only in-frame clonotypes and omits some of them. The sample shows approximately 190,000 clones, about four fifths of them seen only once. The specimen comprised PBMCs, sampled after 12 months of ibrutinib treatment. These receptors all stem from a human donor with chronic lymphocytic leukemia.

About this clone itself: Distinct nucleotide sequences in the sample also encode this CDR3. The V gene is TRBV18, the J gene TRBJ2-3; D is unresolved. V was pared by 3 bases and J by 0 bases, with 7 bases between. Germline V gene lookup returns CDR1 KGHSH and CDR2 LQKENI. CDR3 length equals 14 residues. DNA for the CDR3: TGTGCCAGCTCACCTATCCGCAGCACAGATACGCAGTATTTT. Its translation is CASSPIRSTDTQYF.

The rearrangement links TRBV7-9 to TRBJ1-5; weak D call: TRBD1 (5 bases). This CDR3 spans 13 amino acids. V was clipped by 4 bases and J by 7 bases, with 11 bases between them. Germline CDR1 reads SEHNR; CDR2 reads FQNEAQ (reference sequence). The chain's CDR3 is CASSSQGEQPQHF. The CDR3, as DNA: TGTGCCAGCAGCTCCCAGGGTGAACAGCCCCAGCATTTT.

This chain connects TRBV30 to TRBJ2-3; D not resolved. Germline assignment: CDR1 GTSNPN and CDR2 SVGIG (reference sequence). V dropped 0 bases and J dropped 2 bases, with 6 bases sitting between them. This CDR3 region has 13 residues. CDR3 in DNA: TGTGCCTGGAGTGTAATGGCCACAGATACGCAGTATTTT. This gives the protein CAWSVMATDTQYF.

This chain connects TRBV5-1 to TRBJ2-1; D not certain. Trimming left V 1 base short and J 5 bases short, with 16 bases between. CDR1 SGHRS and CDR2 YFSETQ come from the germline V gene. This CDR3 is built from 16 residues. CDR3 in amino acids: CASSLLTSTSNNEQFF. The CDR3 nucleotides read TGCGCCAGCAGCTTGTTGACGTCAACCTCGAACAATGAGCAGTTCTTC.

V gene TRBV6-5 combines with J gene TRBJ2-3, with 9 bases matching TRBD2. Germline CDR1 reads MNHEY; CDR2 reads SVGAGI. The V gene end was trimmed by 4 bases and the J gene end by 5 bases; junction bases not matched to a gene: 7. This CDR3 region has 15 residues. The CDR3 nucleotides are TGTGCCAGCAGTTTGGGCGGGGGGGCCCGAGATACGCAGTATTTT. Translating gives CASSLGGGARDTQYF.

This clone was seen more than once but under ten times. J is TRBJ1-1 and V is TRBV29-1; 9 bases align to TRBD1. V trimming: 6 bases; J trimming: 6 bases; junction bases outside the gene matches: 5. CDR1 and CDR2 (germline): SQVTM, ANQGSEA. CDR3 size: 12 residues. Here the CDR3 reads CSVRDRDPEAFF. CDR3 bases: TGCAGCGTCCGGGACAGGGATCCTGAAGCTTTCTTT.

The chain combines TRBV19 with TRBJ2-2; perhaps TRBD1 as D (6 bases). The V end lost 4 bases, the J end lost 5 bases, and 11 bases lay between the germline ends. CDR3 length equals 14 residues. The germline CDR1 and CDR2 sequences are LNHDA and SQIVND (reference sequence). The CDR3 protein is CASSTIQGTGELFF. For the CDR3, the DNA is TGTGCCAGTAGTACCATACAGGGAACCGGGGAGCTGTTTTTT.

The sample holds a few counts of this clone. A read error may account for a junction end that differs from germline. CDR3 in DNA: TGTGCTAGCAGCACCCTCAATGAGCAGTTCTTC. Translating it yields CASSTLNEQFF. The genes are TRBV7-7 and TRBJ2-1; D is uncertain. The CDR3 has 11 residues. Germline CDR1 and CDR2: SSHAT and FNYEAQ (reference sequence).

The chain is built from TRBV6-1 and TRBJ2-1, with 7 bases that match TRBD1. Trimming took 3 bases from V and 4 from J; bases not matched to a gene: 3. The CDR3 contains 14 residues. In germline, CDR1 is MNHNS, CDR2 SASEGT. The CDR3 DNA reads TGTGCCAGCAGTGAGGACAGGCCATACAATGAGCAGTTCTTC. It specifies CASSEDRPYNEQFF.

V usage is TRBV6-5 and J usage is TRBJ1-2, with no clear D. The germline gives CDR1 MNHEY, CDR2 SVGAGI. Between the trimmed V and J ends, which lost 6 bases and 6 bases, there was a span of 17 bases. CDR3 length: 14 amino acids. The CDR3 DNA reads TGTGCCAGCAGCCCAGACGGACTTTTGGATGGCTACACCTTC. Translating it yields CASSPDGLLDGYTF.

J is TRBJ1-1 and V is TRBV6-1; D gene unclear. The CDR3 loop spans 12 amino acids. V was cut by 4 bases and J by 10 bases, with 13 bases left in between. Germline V gene lookup returns CDR1 MNHNS and CDR2 SASEGT. The CDR3 region is CASSVQDLAAFF. CDR3 sequence (DNA): TGTGCCAGCAGTGTCCAAGATCTAGCAGCTTTCTTT.

The chain couples TRBV19 to TRBJ2-1; TRBD2 is a possible D gene (6 bases). Germline loops: CDR1 LNHDA, CDR2 SQIVND (reference sequence). The CDR3 length is 14 residues. V lost 6 bases to trimming and J lost 4 bases, with 13 bases between them. The CDR3 DNA reads TGTGCCAGTAGCCTTCTAGCGACATACAATGAGCAGTTCTTC. As protein: CASSLLATYNEQFF. The full variable domain, rest sourced from reference TRBV19 and TRBJ2-1, is DGGITQSPKYLFRKEGQNVTLSCEQNLNHDAMYWYRQDPGQGLRLIYYSQIVNDFQKGDIAEGYSVSREKKESFPLTVTSAQKNPTAFYLCASSLLATYNEQFFGPGTRLTVL.

The chain combines TRBV6-1 with TRBJ2-7, with D tentatively TRBD1 (6 bases). This CDR3 has 15 amino acids. The V end was cut by 10 bases, the J end by 0 bases, with 19 bases between. Germline V gives CDR1 MNHNS, CDR2 SASEGT. The CDR3 sequence: CATIEGDGHSYEQYF. As DNA, the CDR3 is TGTGCCACCATTGAGGGGGACGGTCACTCCTACGAGCAGTACTTC.

This sequence joins TRBV5-1 and TRBJ2-7; D is tentatively TRBD1 or TRBD2 (7 bases each). The CDR3 runs 15 residues. The V and J ends lost 4 bases and 5 bases respectively, with 19 bases between them. CDR1 and CDR2 from the germline V gene are SGHRS and YFSETQ. Written as DNA, the CDR3 is TGCGCCAGCAGCCGCCAGGGGGGGGCGAGCCACGAGCAGTACTTC. Its protein is CASSRQGGASHEQYF.

This clone turned up a few times. The genes are TRBV10-3 and TRBJ2-7, with 8 bases fitting TRBD2. The CDR3 contains 14 residues. After removal of 4 bases from V and 6 bases from J, the junction contained 8 bases not matched to a gene. In germline, CDR1 is ENHRY, CDR2 SYGVKD. This CDR3 reads CAISASGGPREQYF. The CDR3 nucleotides are TGTGCCATCAGTGCATCGGGAGGGCCCCGCGAGCAGTACTTC.

The chain links TRBV9 to TRBJ2-1; TRBD1 aligns across 9 bases. With V trimmed by 0 bases and J by 9 bases, 10 bases remained unmatched. This CDR3 comprises 16 residues. In germline, CDR1 is SGDLS, CDR2 YYNGEE. CDR3 residues: CASSVGGQGSPSEQFF. The CDR3, as DNA: TGTGCCAGCAGCGTAGGAGGACAGGGGTCCCCCTCTGAGCAGTTCTTC. Combining the CDR3 with reference TRBV9 and TRBJ2-1 gives the whole variable domain DSGVTQTPKHLITATGQRVTLRCSPRSGDLSVYWYQQSLDQGLQFLIQYYNGEERAKGNILERFSAQQFPDLHSELNLSSLELGDSALYFCASSVGGQGSPSEQFFGPGTRLTVL.

The rearrangement links TRBV5-1 to TRBJ2-7, with 10 bases identical to TRBD1. Germline V lookup: CDR1 SGHRS, CDR2 YFSETQ. The V and J ends lost 7 bases and 7 bases, in that order; junction bases with no gene match: 11. The CDR3 covers 14 residues. Here the CDR3 DNA reads TGCGCCAGCCCTCATCGACAGGGGGCGGGAGAGCAGTACTTC. Protein product: CASPHRQGAGEQYF.

V usage is TRBV7-6 and J usage is TRBJ1-5, with a tentative D call TRBD1 (5 bases). The V gene lost 6 bases and the J gene lost 3 bases, with 9 bases spanning the gap. This CDR3 is 13 amino acids long. CDR1 SGHVS and CDR2 FNYEAQ come from the germline V gene. CDR3 residues: CASSQQANQPQHF. CDR3 nucleotides: TGTGCCAGCAGTCAACAGGCCAATCAGCCCCAGCATTTT.

The rearrangement joins TRBV5-1 to TRBJ2-7; D is perhaps TRBD2 (10 bases). Germline CDR1 SGHRS, CDR2 YFSETQ. The length of the CDR3 is 22 residues. V lost 3 bases and J lost 3, with 37 bases in between. DNA of the CDR3: TGCGCCAGCAGCTCGGAATTCGCTTGGGACAGGGAGCGGGAGGGCCCTCGCTACGAGCAGTACTTC. Translating it yields CASSSEFAWDREREGPRYEQYF.

The rearrangement uses TRBV27 and TRBJ1-2; no definite D call. Trimming cost V 4 bases and J 4 bases, with 4 bases left between them. This CDR3 comprises 11 residues. Germline CDR1 reads MNHEY; CDR2 reads SMNVEV (reference sequence). CDR3 loop: CASSSPYGYTF. The CDR3 DNA reads TGTGCCAGCAGTTCTCCCTATGGCTACACCTTC.

V usage is TRBV19 and J usage is TRBJ2-7; 7 bases match TRBD1. The trim removed 5 bases at V and 1 base at J, leaving 14 bases unmatched. Germline-derived CDR1 and CDR2 are LNHDA and SQIVND (reference sequence). The CDR3 extends over 17 amino acids. The CDR3 here is CASSPLQNRGPSYEQYF. CDR3 DNA sequence: TGTGCCAGTAGTCCCCTGCAGAACAGGGGACCGTCCTACGAGCAGTACTTC.

The chain links TRBV6-1 to TRBJ1-5; D gene uncertain. CDR1 is MNHNS and CDR2 is SASEGT in the germline V gene. The CDR3 sequence is 15 residues long. The V end was cut by 4 bases, the J end by 0 bases, with 10 bases between. The CDR3 DNA follows: TGTGCCAGCAGTGGGACGGCGAATAGCAATCAGCCCCAGCATTTT. It encodes CASSGTANSNQPQHF.

The gene calls are TRBV2 and TRBJ2-7, with D perhaps TRBD1 (6 bases). Germline values: CDR1 SNHLY, CDR2 FYNNEI. CDR3 length: 12 residues. Trimming cost V 11 bases and J 4 bases, with 15 bases left between them. CDR3 sequence (DNA): TGTGCCGGACGGACAGAGGAATACGAGCAGTACTTC. Translation gives CAGRTEEYEQYF.

This clone showed up just a few times. This rearrangement joins TRBV5-1 to TRBJ2-7; 7 nucleotides line up with TRBD1. The germline V gene encodes CDR1 SGHRS and CDR2 YFSETQ. Losses at the gene ends were 5 bases for V and 11 bases for J; bases not matched to a gene: 10. The CDR3 totals 12 residues. CDR3 loop: CASRLDRAREYF. The CDR3 nucleotides read TGCGCCAGCAGACTCGACAGGGCTAGGGAGTACTTC.

This sequence joins TRBV19 and TRBJ1-2; D unclear. CDR3 length: 13 amino acids. The germline V and J ends were trimmed by 0 bases and 2 bases, with 4 bases remaining between them. In germline, CDR1 is LNHDA, CDR2 SQIVND (reference sequence). In DNA form, the CDR3 reads TGTGCCAGTAGTATAGATGTAAACTATGGCTACACCTTC. Translating it yields CASSIDVNYGYTF.

The chain carries TRBV19 and TRBJ2-7; no reliable D call. The ends were cut back, 5 bases at V and 0 bases at J, with 11 bases in the middle. CDR1 is LNHDA, CDR2 SQIVND, per germline (reference sequence). The CDR3 contains 14 residues. The CDR3 DNA reads TGTGCCAGTAGTCTCACTCAAGTCTCCTACGAGCAGTACTTC. Protein product: CASSLTQVSYEQYF.

The V gene is TRBV19, the J gene TRBJ1-5; 10 bases align to TRBD1. Trimming took 1 base from V and 4 from J; bases not matched to a gene: 4. Germline V gene data show CDR1 as LNHDA and CDR2 as SQIVND (reference sequence). The CDR3 spans 16 residues. The CDR3 DNA reads as TGTGCCAGTAGTATAGGGGACAGGGGATGGAATCAGCCCCAGCATTTT. Protein product: CASSIGDRGWNQPQHF.

In its sample, this clone was seen a few times. The genes are TRBV11-3 and TRBJ2-1, with 9 bases lining up with TRBD1. The V gene's germline CDR1 is SGHNT and CDR2 YENEEA. Losses at the gene ends were 5 bases for V and 4 bases for J; bases not matched to a gene: 6. The CDR3 length is 15 residues. This chain's CDR3 is CASSLRQGDYNEQFF. The CDR3 DNA reads TGTGCCAGCAGCCTCAGACAGGGGGATTACAATGAGCAGTTCTTC. The whole variable domain, filled in from reference TRBV11-3 and TRBJ2-1, reads EAGVVQSPRYKIIEKKQPVAFWCNPISGHNTLYWYLQNLGQGPELLIRYENEEAVDDSQLPKDRFSAERLKGVDSTLKIQPAELGDSAVYLCASSLRQGDYNEQFFGPGTRLTVL.

This clone was seen just once. The V and J genes are TRBV5-1 and TRBJ1-3, with D possibly being TRBD1 (5 bases). Trimming removed 4 bases from V and 0 bases from J, with 11 bases in between. The CDR3 is 15 amino acids. Per the germline V gene, CDR1 is SGHRS and CDR2 is YFSETQ. CDR3 sequence reads: CASSPRGNSGNTIYF. For the CDR3, the DNA is TGCGCCAGCAGCCCGAGGGGAAACTCTGGAAACACCATATATTTT.

The genes are TRBV14 and TRBJ1-4; D uncertain. V was shortened by 1 base and J by 12 bases, with 12 bases between the two germline ends. This CDR3 is 13 amino acids long. Germline V gives CDR1 SGHDN, CDR2 FVKESK. In DNA form, the CDR3 reads TGTGCCAGCAGCCAAGTATCCGGGCGCGAACTGTTTTTT. Its translation is CASSQVSGRELFF.

V gene TRBV7-2 combines with J gene TRBJ2-7; the D gene could be TRBD1 or TRBD2 (5 bases each). This CDR3 is built from 14 residues. The V end was cut by 5 bases, the J end by 6 bases, with 17 bases between. Germline V gives CDR1 SGHTA, CDR2 FQGNSA. CDR3 sequence: CASSLGTAGGEQYF. The CDR3 nucleotides are TGTGCCAGCAGCCTCGGGACCGCGGGTGGCGAGCAGTACTTC.

This clone was picked up a small number of times. V gene TRBV7-9 combines with J gene TRBJ1-1; D is possibly TRBD1 (5 bases). Trimming took 3 bases from V and 4 from J, leaving 9 bases between them. The CDR3 consists of 13 residues. From germline, CDR1 is SEHNR and CDR2 FQNEAQ (reference sequence). CDR3 amino acids: CASSFRDPTEAFF. CDR3 DNA: TGTGCCAGCAGCTTCAGGGATCCCACTGAAGCTTTCTTT. Supplemented by reference TRBV7-9 and TRBJ1-1, the full variable domain reads DTGVSQNPRHKITKRGQNVTFRCDPISEHNRLYWYRQTLGQGPEFLTYFQNEAQLEKSRLLSDRFSAERPKGSFSTLEIQRTEQGDSAMYLCASSFRDPTEAFFGQGTRLTVV.